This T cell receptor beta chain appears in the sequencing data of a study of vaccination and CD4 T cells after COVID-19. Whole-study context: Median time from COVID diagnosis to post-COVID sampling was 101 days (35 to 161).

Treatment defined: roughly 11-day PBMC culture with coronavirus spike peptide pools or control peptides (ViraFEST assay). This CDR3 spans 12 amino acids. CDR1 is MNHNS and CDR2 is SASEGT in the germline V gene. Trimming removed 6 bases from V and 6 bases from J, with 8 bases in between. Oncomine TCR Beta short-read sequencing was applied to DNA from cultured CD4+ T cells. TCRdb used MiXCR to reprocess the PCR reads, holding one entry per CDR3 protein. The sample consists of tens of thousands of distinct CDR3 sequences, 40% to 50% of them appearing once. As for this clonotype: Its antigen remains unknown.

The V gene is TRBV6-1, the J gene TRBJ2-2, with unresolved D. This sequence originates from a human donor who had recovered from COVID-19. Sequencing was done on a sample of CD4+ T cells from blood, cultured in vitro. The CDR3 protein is CASRGVAGELFF. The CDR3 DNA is TGTGCCAGCAGGGGCGTCGCCGGGGAGCTGTTTTTT.